This TCR beta chain was observed in a study of identical twins. TCRdb reprocessed the 5' RACE reads via MiXCR and lists one record per CDR3 protein. The sample contains 1.5 million to 2 million distinct CDR3 sequences, about 31% of which appear only once. The germline V gene encodes CDR1 LNHDA and CDR2 SQIVND (reference sequence). CDR3 length equals 11 residues. Note on this clonotype: Antigen unknown.

General observations from the study: Zero-insertion analyses might be partly confounded by invariant T cells like MAIT and iNKT. Abundant beta clonotypes from cord blood bore fewer insertions; memory repertoires lacked this pattern. In drawing conclusions, the study used cross-sectional statistical analysis and did not follow the same donors. Within beta out-of-frame sequences, the excess sharing observed between twins was weaker.

The sequencing input was cord blood. V and J are TRBV19 and TRBJ2-5; 8 bases are a match to TRBD1. The J call is doubtful: the DNA matches TRBJ2-7 better. The sequence was collected from a newborn girl in good health. The CDR3 sequence: CGQGNRYEQYF. The CDR3 region has the DNA TGTGGACAGGGGAATAGGTACGAGCAGTACTTC.